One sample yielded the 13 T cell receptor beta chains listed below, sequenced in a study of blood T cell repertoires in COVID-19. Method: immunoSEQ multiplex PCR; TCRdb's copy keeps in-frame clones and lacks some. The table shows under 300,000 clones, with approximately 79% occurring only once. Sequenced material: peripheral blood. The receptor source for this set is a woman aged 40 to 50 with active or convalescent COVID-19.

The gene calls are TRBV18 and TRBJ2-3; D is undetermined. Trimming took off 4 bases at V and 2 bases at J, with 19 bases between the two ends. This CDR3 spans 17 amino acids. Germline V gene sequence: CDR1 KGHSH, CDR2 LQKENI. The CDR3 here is CASSRGLALNPTDTQYF. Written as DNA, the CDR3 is TGTGCCAGCTCACGCGGATTAGCCTTAAACCCCACAGATACGCAGTATTTT.

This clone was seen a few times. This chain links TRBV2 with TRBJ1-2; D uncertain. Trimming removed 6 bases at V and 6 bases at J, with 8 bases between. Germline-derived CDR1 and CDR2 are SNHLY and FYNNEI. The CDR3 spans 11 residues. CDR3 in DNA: TGTGCCAGCAGCCGACTAGATGGCTACACCTTC. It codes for CASSRLDGYTF.

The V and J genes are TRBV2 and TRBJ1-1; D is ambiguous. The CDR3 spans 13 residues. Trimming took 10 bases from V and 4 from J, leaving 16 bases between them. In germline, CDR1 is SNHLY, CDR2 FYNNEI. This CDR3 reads CATAPLPGTEAFF. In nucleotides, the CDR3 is TGTGCCACCGCGCCCTTACCGGGCACTGAAGCTTTCTTT.

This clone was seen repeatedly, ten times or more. DNA of the CDR3: TGTGCCAGCAGCCGAGCACTAGCGGGGGGACTAATCTACACCGGGGAGCTGTTTTTT. The encoded protein is CASSRALAGGLIYTGELFF. V is TRBV7-9 and J is TRBJ2-2; 12 nucleotides line up with TRBD2. The V and J ends lost 5 bases and 3 bases, in that order; junction bases with no gene match: 13. CDR3 size: 19 residues. Germline CDR1 reads SEHNR; CDR2 reads FQNEAQ (reference sequence).

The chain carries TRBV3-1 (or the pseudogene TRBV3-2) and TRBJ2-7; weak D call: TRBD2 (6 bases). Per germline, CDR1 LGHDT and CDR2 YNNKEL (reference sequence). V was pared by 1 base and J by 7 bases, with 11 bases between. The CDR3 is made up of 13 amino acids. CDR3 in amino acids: CASSQVPGGEQYF. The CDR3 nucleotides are TGTGCCAGCAGCCAAGTTCCCGGGGGTGAGCAGTACTTC.

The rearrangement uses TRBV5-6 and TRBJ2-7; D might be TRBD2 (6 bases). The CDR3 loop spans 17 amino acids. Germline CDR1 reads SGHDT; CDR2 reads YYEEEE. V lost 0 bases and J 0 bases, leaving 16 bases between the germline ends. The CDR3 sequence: CASSLAGLPDYSYEQYF. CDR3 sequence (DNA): TGTGCCAGCAGCTTGGCGGGATTACCGGACTACTCCTACGAGCAGTACTTC.

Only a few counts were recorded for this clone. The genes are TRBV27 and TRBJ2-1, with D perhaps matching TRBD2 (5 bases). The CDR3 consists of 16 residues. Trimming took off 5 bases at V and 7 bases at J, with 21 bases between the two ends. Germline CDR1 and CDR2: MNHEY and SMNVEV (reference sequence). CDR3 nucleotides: TGTGCCAGCAGTCTACTAACAGCGGACGGGAAAAATGAGCAGTTCTTC. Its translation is CASSLLTADGKNEQFF.

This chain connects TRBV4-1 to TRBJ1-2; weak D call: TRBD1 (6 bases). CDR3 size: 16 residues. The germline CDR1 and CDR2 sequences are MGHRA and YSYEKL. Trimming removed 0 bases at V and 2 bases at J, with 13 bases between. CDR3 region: CASSQEPAGVNYGYTF. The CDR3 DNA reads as TGCGCCAGCAGCCAAGAACCCGCAGGGGTGAACTATGGCTACACCTTC.

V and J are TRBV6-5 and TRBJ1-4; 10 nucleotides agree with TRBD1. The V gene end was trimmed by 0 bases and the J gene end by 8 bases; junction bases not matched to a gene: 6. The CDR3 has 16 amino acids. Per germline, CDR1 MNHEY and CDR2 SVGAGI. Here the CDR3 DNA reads TGTGCCAGCAGTTACTCGGGGACAGGGGTTGGAGAAAAACTGTTTTTT. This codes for CASSYSGTGVGEKLFF.

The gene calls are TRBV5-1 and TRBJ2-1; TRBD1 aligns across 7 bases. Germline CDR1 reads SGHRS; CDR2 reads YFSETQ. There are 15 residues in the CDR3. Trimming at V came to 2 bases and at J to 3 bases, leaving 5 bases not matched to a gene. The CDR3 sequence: CASSFSGTVYNEQFF. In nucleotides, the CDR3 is TGCGCCAGCAGCTTCTCCGGGACAGTCTACAATGAGCAGTTCTTC.

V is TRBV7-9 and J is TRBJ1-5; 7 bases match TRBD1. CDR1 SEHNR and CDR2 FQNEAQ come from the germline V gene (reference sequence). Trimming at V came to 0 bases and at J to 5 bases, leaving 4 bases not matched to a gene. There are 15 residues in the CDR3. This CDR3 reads CASSLARTGDQPQHF. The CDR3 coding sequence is TGTGCCAGCAGCTTAGCTCGGACAGGTGATCAGCCCCAGCATTTT.

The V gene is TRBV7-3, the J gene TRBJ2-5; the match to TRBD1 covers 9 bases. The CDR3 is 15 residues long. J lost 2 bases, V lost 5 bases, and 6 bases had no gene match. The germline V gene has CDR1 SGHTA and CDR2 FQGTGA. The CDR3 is CASSLGDRDQETQYF. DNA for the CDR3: TGTGCCAGCAGCCTGGGGGACAGGGATCAAGAGACCCAGTACTTC. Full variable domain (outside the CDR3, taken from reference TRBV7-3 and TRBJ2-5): GAGVSQTPSNKVTEKGKYVELRCDPISGHTALYWYRQSLGQGPEFLIYFQGTGAADDSGLPNDRFFAVRPEGSVSTLKIQRTERGDSAVYLCASSLGDRDQETQYFGPGTRLLVL.

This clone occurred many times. CDR3 sequence: CASSEARTGSNAEAFF. The CDR3 region has the DNA TGTGCCAGCAGTGAAGCGAGGACGGGGAGTAACGCTGAAGCTTTCTTT. The chain is built from TRBV6-1 and TRBJ1-1; D is unresolved. V gave up 0 bases and J gave up 6 bases, with 17 bases separating them. There are 16 residues in the CDR3. Germline V gives CDR1 MNHNS, CDR2 SASEGT.